This entry is about one TCR beta chain. Its cognate antigen is unknown. In the PCR, 60 Vbeta and 13 Jbeta primers were used. The table came from immunoSEQ multiplex PCR; TCRdb's copy has only in-frame clones and leaves some out. The sample holds about 160,000 clones, approximately 80% seen once. This record comes from a study of cytomegalovirus exposure and HLA in healthy donors. Overall study results and limits: Analyses of presence and absence presupposed an approximately uniform sequencing depth across donors. Evidence from a later analysis indicated that most CMV-associated TCR beta chains looked HLA-restricted. A later analysis linked a missense variant in DCLRE1C to the trimming of TCR beta V and J genes.

V was trimmed by 2 bases and J by 1 base, leaving 6 bases between them. Germline CDR1 is MDHEN and CDR2 is SYDVKM. The CDR3 consists of 13 residues. The specimen was PBMCs. The chain combines TRBV28 with TRBJ2-7, with D possibly TRBD2 on 5 matching bases. The source is a man aged 45-65 years in good health and CMV-seropositive. The CDR3 DNA is TGTGCCAGCAGTTTAACGGGGTCCTACGAGCAGTACTTC. Amino acids: CASSLTGSYEQYF.